The sequence of this TCR beta chain was determined in a study of T cells after posttransplantation cyclophosphamide. The study's findings and limits: Donor CD8+ memory clones often dominated recipient blood repertoires at later times.

In the case of this clone: The antigen is not known.

The V end was cut by 2 bases, the J end by 9 bases, with 11 bases between. CDR1 is WSHSY and CDR2 is SAAADI in the germline V gene. This CDR3 spans 14 amino acids. Libraries were prepared by immunoSEQ multiplex PCR; TCRdb keeps only in-frame clonotypes and omits some of them. The table lists tens of thousands of clones, just over 90% of them singletons. Specimen: PBMCs. This clonotype was obtained from a woman aged 25-40 years in good health and a related stem cell transplant donor. The V gene is TRBV10-2, the J gene TRBJ1-6, with a possible D match to TRBD1 (5 bases). CDR3 DNA: TGCGCCAGCAGTGAGGGCCAGGGAGGTTCACCCCTCCACTTT. It translates to CASSEGQGGSPLHF.